The rows below give T cell receptor beta chains drawn from one sample of a study of T cells in Graves' hyperthyroidism and ophthalmopathy. TCRdb reanalysed the multiplex PCR reads using MiXCR and keeps one entry per CDR3 protein. The table includes about 360,000 distinct CDR3 sequences, about 13% detected once. The sample taken for sequencing was blood. Receptor source: a woman younger than 30 with Graves' hyperthyroidism. CDR3s include the opening cysteine and the closing phenylalanine or tryptophan. Each record gives: D gene, clone size, V gene, J gene, CDR3 protein, CDR3 DNA. D genes are given only for firm matches. For some rows the clone size is stated as once, few or many, or as a class when expanded; others skip it.

d_call: -; clone_size: many; v_call: TRBV27; j_call: TRBJ2-7; cdr3_aa: CASSFPSRYRYEQYF; cdr3_nt: TGTGCCAGCAGTTTCCCCTCCCGCTATAGGTACGAGCAGTACTTC
d_call: -; clone_size: many; v_call: TRBV14; j_call: TRBJ1-2; cdr3_aa: CASSQGAQLLHYGYTF; cdr3_nt: TGTGCCAGCAGCCAAGGAGCCCAGCTCCTCCACTATGGCTACACCTTC
d_call: TRBD1; clone_size: many; v_call: TRBV7-3; j_call: TRBJ1-2; cdr3_aa: CASSRQGIDGYTF; cdr3_nt: TGTGCCAGCAGCCGACAGGGGATAGATGGCTACACCTTC
d_call: TRBD2; clone_size: -; v_call: TRBV28; j_call: TRBJ2-1; cdr3_aa: CASSFGAGGGGSYNEQFF; cdr3_nt: TGTGCCAGCAGTTTCGGAGCGGGGGGCGGTGGCTCCTACAATGAGCAGTTCTTC
d_call: -; clone_size: many; v_call: TRBV6-1; j_call: TRBJ1-5; cdr3_aa: CASSPSFSNQPQHF; cdr3_nt: TGTGCCAGCAGCCCTTCTTTTAGCAATCAGCCCCAGCATTTT
d_call: TRBD2; clone_size: many; v_call: TRBV15; j_call: TRBJ2-2; cdr3_aa: CATSRYRTSGMSTGELFF; cdr3_nt: TGTGCCACCAGCAGATACCGGACTAGCGGGATGTCTACCGGGGAGCTGTTTTTT
d_call: TRBD1; clone_size: many; v_call: TRBV7-9; j_call: TRBJ1-6; cdr3_aa: CASSLMFLGQGESPLHF; cdr3_nt: TGTGCCAGCAGCTTGATGTTTCTGGGACAGGGGGAATCACCCCTCCACTTT
d_call: TRBD2; clone_size: many; v_call: TRBV7-2; j_call: TRBJ2-1; cdr3_aa: CASSGTSGRYREQFF; cdr3_nt: TGTGCCAGCAGCGGAACTAGCGGGAGATACAGGGAGCAGTTCTTC
d_call: TRBD2; clone_size: -; v_call: TRBV6-5; j_call: TRBJ2-5; cdr3_aa: CASSYQRGFEETQYF; cdr3_nt: TGTGCCAGCAGTTACCAGCGGGGGTTTGAAGAGACCCAGTACTTC
d_call: TRBD2; clone_size: -; v_call: TRBV28; j_call: TRBJ2-1; cdr3_aa: CASSFRTSGSRYNEQFF; cdr3_nt: TGTGCCAGCAGTTTCCGGACTAGCGGGAGTAGGTACAATGAGCAGTTCTTC
d_call: -; clone_size: -; v_call: TRBV7-2; j_call: TRBJ1-5; cdr3_aa: CASSLTAQPQHF; cdr3_nt: TGTGCCAGCAGTTTAACGGCTCAGCCCCAGCATTTT
d_call: TRBD2; clone_size: -; v_call: TRBV28; j_call: TRBJ2-3; cdr3_aa: CASSSPAGGKTDTQYF; cdr3_nt: TGTGCCAGCAGTTCTCCTGCGGGAGGGAAGACAGATACGCAGTATTTT
d_call: -; clone_size: many; v_call: TRBV20-1; j_call: TRBJ1-5; cdr3_aa: CSARGPNTGNQPQHF; cdr3_nt: TGCAGTGCTAGAGGGCCCAACACCGGCAATCAGCCCCAGCATTTT
d_call: -; clone_size: many; v_call: TRBV19; j_call: TRBJ1-6; cdr3_aa: CASSMWRTNSPLHF; cdr3_nt: TGTGCCAGTAGTATGTGGAGGACCAATTCACCCCTCCACTTT
d_call: -; clone_size: many; v_call: TRBV7-9; j_call: TRBJ2-1; cdr3_aa: CASRGERSRNEQFF; cdr3_nt: TGTGCCAGCAGAGGCGAGCGCTCGCGGAATGAGCAGTTCTTC
d_call: TRBD2; clone_size: few; v_call: TRBV12-3/TRBV12-4; j_call: TRBJ2-5; cdr3_aa: CASRETSGRIQETQYF; cdr3_nt: TGTGCCAGCAGGGAGACTAGCGGGAGGATCCAAGAGACCCAGTACTTC
d_call: TRBD2; clone_size: many; v_call: TRBV5-5; j_call: TRBJ2-7; cdr3_aa: CASSFFSGGRPYEQYF; cdr3_nt: TGTGCCAGCAGCTTTTTCAGCGGGGGGAGGCCCTACGAGCAGTACTTC
d_call: TRBD1; clone_size: few; v_call: TRBV20-1; j_call: TRBJ2-6; cdr3_aa: CSARQGTGANVLTF; cdr3_nt: TGCAGTGCCCGACAGGGGACTGGGGCCAACGTCCTGACTTTC
d_call: -; clone_size: many; v_call: TRBV24-1; j_call: TRBJ2-2; cdr3_aa: CATSGGVTTGELFF; cdr3_nt: TGTGCCACCAGTGGAGGAGTTACCACCGGGGAGCTGTTTTTT
d_call: TRBD1; clone_size: many; v_call: TRBV4-3; j_call: TRBJ1-2; cdr3_aa: CASSHRDRVSNYGYTF; cdr3_nt: TGCGCCAGCAGCCACCGGGACAGGGTATCTAACTATGGCTACACCTTC
d_call: -; clone_size: once; v_call: TRBV12-3/TRBV12-4; j_call: TRBJ2-7; cdr3_aa: CASSSNGLPSYEQYF; cdr3_nt: TGTGCCAGCAGCTCTAATGGACTGCCTTCCTACGAGCAGTACTTC
d_call: -; clone_size: many; v_call: TRBV24-1; j_call: TRBJ1-5; cdr3_aa: CATSEGGQPQHF; cdr3_nt: TGTGCCACCAGTGAGGGGGGACAGCCCCAGCATTTT
d_call: -; clone_size: many; v_call: TRBV28; j_call: TRBJ1-2; cdr3_aa: CASRQQTGPWDGYTF; cdr3_nt: TGTGCCAGCAGGCAGCAGACGGGACCCTGGGATGGCTACACCTTC
d_call: -; clone_size: many; v_call: TRBV5-1; j_call: TRBJ2-3; cdr3_aa: CASSLAVGIVTDTQYF; cdr3_nt: TGCGCCAGCAGCTTGGCCGTAGGAATAGTCACAGATACGCAGTATTTT
d_call: -; clone_size: few; v_call: TRBV28; j_call: TRBJ1-6; cdr3_aa: CASSLGGDNDSPLHF; cdr3_nt: TGTGCCAGCAGCCTCGGGGGGGATAATGATTCACCCCTCCACTTT
d_call: -; clone_size: many; v_call: TRBV20-1; j_call: TRBJ2-1; cdr3_aa: CSARAPRINNEQFF; cdr3_nt: TGCAGTGCTAGAGCCCCTAGAATCAACAATGAGCAGTTCTTC
d_call: -; clone_size: many; v_call: TRBV5-1; j_call: TRBJ1-4; cdr3_aa: CASSPGARTNFNEKLFF; cdr3_nt: TGCGCCAGCAGCCCAGGGGCCCGGACAAACTTTAATGAAAAACTGTTTTTT
d_call: -; clone_size: -; v_call: TRBV20-1; j_call: TRBJ1-3; cdr3_aa: CSAARRRGVDTIYF; cdr3_nt: TGCAGTGCTGCCCGACGGAGGGGCGTAGACACCATATATTTT
d_call: -; clone_size: many; v_call: TRBV3-1; j_call: TRBJ2-7; cdr3_aa: CASSPGGRDYEQYF; cdr3_nt: TGTGCCAGCAGCCCGGGGGGCAGGGACTACGAGCAGTACTTC
d_call: -; clone_size: many; v_call: TRBV7-8; j_call: TRBJ2-3; cdr3_aa: CATRGRGRDTQYF; cdr3_nt: TGTGCCACTAGGGGTCGGGGGAGAGATACGCAGTATTTT
d_call: -; clone_size: many; v_call: TRBV28; j_call: TRBJ2-1; cdr3_aa: CASSLGGRVDNEQFF; cdr3_nt: TGTGCCAGCAGTTTAGGAGGGAGAGTGGACAATGAGCAGTTCTTC
d_call: TRBD1; clone_size: few; v_call: TRBV16; j_call: TRBJ1-5; cdr3_aa: CASSPRSGTGPVQPQHF; cdr3_nt: TGTGCCAGCAGCCCGCGGTCCGGGACAGGGCCGGTTCAGCCCCAGCATTTT
d_call: TRBD2; clone_size: many; v_call: TRBV2; j_call: TRBJ2-7; cdr3_aa: CASSADGGGHGQYF; cdr3_nt: TGTGCCAGCAGTGCCGACGGGGGGGGTCACGGGCAGTACTTC
d_call: -; clone_size: many; v_call: TRBV7-2; j_call: TRBJ1-1; cdr3_aa: CASSKGGGGAGTEAFF; cdr3_nt: TGTGCCAGCAGCAAGGGGGGGGGGGGCGCGGGCACTGAAGCTTTCTTT
d_call: TRBD2; clone_size: many; v_call: TRBV20-1; j_call: TRBJ2-5; cdr3_aa: CSATRLAGAQETQYF; cdr3_nt: TGCAGTGCAACCCGACTAGCGGGGGCCCAAGAGACCCAGTACTTC
d_call: TRBD1; clone_size: many; v_call: TRBV7-8; j_call: TRBJ2-7; cdr3_aa: CASSGTLVYRGNEQYF; cdr3_nt: TGTGCCAGCAGCGGAACTCTGGTCTACAGGGGCAACGAGCAGTACTTC
d_call: TRBD2; clone_size: few; v_call: TRBV18; j_call: TRBJ2-7; cdr3_aa: CASSPSGESYEQYF; cdr3_nt: TGTGCCAGCTCACCGAGCGGGGAGTCCTACGAGCAGTACTTC
d_call: -; clone_size: many; v_call: TRBV2; j_call: TRBJ2-5; cdr3_aa: CASLTGLRETQYF; cdr3_nt: TGTGCCAGCTTAACGGGGCTTCGGGAGACCCAGTACTTC
d_call: TRBD1; clone_size: many; v_call: TRBV19; j_call: TRBJ1-1; cdr3_aa: CASSLDRGQSTEAFF; cdr3_nt: TGTGCCAGTAGTCTTGACAGGGGGCAAAGCACTGAAGCTTTCTTT
d_call: TRBD1; clone_size: -; v_call: TRBV5-1; j_call: TRBJ1-1; cdr3_aa: CASSASGTGDQNTEAFF; cdr3_nt: TGCGCCAGCAGCGCCTCCGGGACAGGGGACCAAAACACTGAAGCTTTCTTT
d_call: -; clone_size: many; v_call: TRBV20-1; j_call: TRBJ1-1; cdr3_aa: CSAYKQGLDTEAFF; cdr3_nt: TGCAGTGCCTATAAACAGGGATTGGACACTGAAGCTTTCTTT
d_call: -; clone_size: many; v_call: TRBV4-2; j_call: TRBJ2-7; cdr3_aa: CASSQDGDSEQYF; cdr3_nt: TGTGCCAGCAGCCAAGATGGGGACTCCGAGCAGTACTTC
d_call: -; clone_size: many; v_call: TRBV3-1; j_call: TRBJ1-1; cdr3_aa: CASSQELGTLNTEAFF; cdr3_nt: TGTGCCAGCAGCCAAGAATTGGGCACCCTGAACACTGAAGCTTTCTTT
d_call: -; clone_size: many; v_call: TRBV18; j_call: TRBJ2-1; cdr3_aa: CASSPLTDGTPFF; cdr3_nt: TGTGCCAGCTCACCCCTCACGGACGGTACGCCGTTCTTC
d_call: TRBD2; clone_size: many; v_call: TRBV2; j_call: TRBJ2-3; cdr3_aa: CASHRLAGADTQYF; cdr3_nt: TGTGCCAGCCATAGACTAGCGGGGGCTGATACGCAGTATTTT
d_call: -; clone_size: many; v_call: TRBV2; j_call: TRBJ1-5; cdr3_aa: CASRKRLLPSNQPQHF; cdr3_nt: TGTGCCAGCAGGAAGAGACTACTTCCCAGCAATCAGCCCCAGCATTTT
d_call: -; clone_size: few; v_call: TRBV5-6; j_call: TRBJ1-2; cdr3_aa: CASSLPGSPPEDGYTF; cdr3_nt: TGTGCCAGCAGCTTGCCAGGCAGTCCCCCCGAGGATGGCTACACCTTC
d_call: -; clone_size: many; v_call: TRBV20-1; j_call: TRBJ2-5; cdr3_aa: CSAMKETQYF; cdr3_nt: TGCAGTGCTATGAAAGAGACCCAGTACTTC
d_call: -; clone_size: few; v_call: TRBV6-1; j_call: TRBJ1-3; cdr3_aa: CASSRPGVSGNTIYF; cdr3_nt: TGTGCCAGCAGTCGCCCGGGAGTCTCTGGAAACACCATATATTTT
d_call: -; clone_size: many; v_call: TRBV2; j_call: TRBJ2-5; cdr3_aa: CASTPQKGETQYF; cdr3_nt: TGTGCCAGCACCCCTCAGAAAGGAGAGACCCAGTACTTC
d_call: TRBD2; clone_size: many; v_call: TRBV9; j_call: TRBJ2-1; cdr3_aa: CASSPTSGTYNEQFF; cdr3_nt: TGTGCCAGCTCCCCCACTAGCGGGACCTACAATGAGCAGTTCTTC
d_call: -; clone_size: many; v_call: TRBV3-1; j_call: TRBJ1-2; cdr3_aa: CASSQGGVVGYTF; cdr3_nt: TGTGCCAGCAGCCAAGGCGGAGTAGTTGGCTACACCTTC
d_call: TRBD1; clone_size: many; v_call: TRBV6-1; j_call: TRBJ1-1; cdr3_aa: CAKTTGAYTEAFF; cdr3_nt: TGTGCCAAAACCACAGGGGCGTACACTGAAGCTTTCTTT
d_call: -; clone_size: few; v_call: TRBV13; j_call: TRBJ1-6; cdr3_aa: CASSLRDLGNSPLHF; cdr3_nt: TGTGCCAGCAGCTTGAGGGACTTGGGTAATTCACCCCTCCACTTT
d_call: -; clone_size: once; v_call: TRBV18; j_call: TRBJ2-3; cdr3_aa: CASSPRHSVGSTDTQYF; cdr3_nt: TGTGCCAGCTCACCGCGGCATTCCGTGGGGAGCACAGATACGCAGTATTTT
d_call: TRBD2; clone_size: few; v_call: TRBV3-1; j_call: TRBJ2-1; cdr3_aa: CASFWRREGNNEQFF; cdr3_nt: TGTGCCAGCTTCTGGAGGCGGGAGGGGAACAATGAGCAGTTCTTC
d_call: -; clone_size: many; v_call: TRBV4-1; j_call: TRBJ1-6; cdr3_aa: CASSYPALQANSPLHF; cdr3_nt: TGCGCCAGCTCGTATCCAGCCCTGCAGGCGAATTCACCCCTCCACTTT
d_call: -; clone_size: few; v_call: TRBV19; j_call: TRBJ1-5; cdr3_aa: CASSMAGGNQPQHF; cdr3_nt: TGTGCCAGTAGTATGGCGGGAGGCAATCAGCCCCAGCATTTT
d_call: -; clone_size: -; v_call: TRBV10-3; j_call: TRBJ2-2; cdr3_aa: CAITPGMFGELFF; cdr3_nt: TGTGCCATCACCCCGGGGATGTTCGGGGAGCTGTTTTTT
d_call: -; clone_size: many; v_call: TRBV11-2; j_call: TRBJ2-2; cdr3_aa: CASSPTNGELFF; cdr3_nt: TGTGCCAGCAGCCCGACCAATGGGGAGCTGTTTTTT